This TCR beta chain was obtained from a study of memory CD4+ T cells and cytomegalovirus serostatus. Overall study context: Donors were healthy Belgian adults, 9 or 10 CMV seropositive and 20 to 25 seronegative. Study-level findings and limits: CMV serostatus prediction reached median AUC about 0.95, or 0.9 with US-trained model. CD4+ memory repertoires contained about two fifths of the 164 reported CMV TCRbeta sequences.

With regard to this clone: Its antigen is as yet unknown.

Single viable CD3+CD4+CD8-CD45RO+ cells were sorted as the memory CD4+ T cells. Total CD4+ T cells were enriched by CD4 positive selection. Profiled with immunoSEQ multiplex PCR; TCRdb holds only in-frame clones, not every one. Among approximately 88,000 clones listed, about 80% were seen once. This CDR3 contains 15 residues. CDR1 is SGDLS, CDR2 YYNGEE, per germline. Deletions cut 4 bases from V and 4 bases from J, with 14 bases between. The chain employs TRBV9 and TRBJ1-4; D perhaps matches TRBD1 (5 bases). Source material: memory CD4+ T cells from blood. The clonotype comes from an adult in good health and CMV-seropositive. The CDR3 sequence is CASSPRQTLNEKLFF. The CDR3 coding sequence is TGTGCCAGCAGCCCGAGACAGACCCTTAATGAAAAACTGTTTTTT. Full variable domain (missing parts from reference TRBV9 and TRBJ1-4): DSGVTQTPKHLITATGQRVTLRCSPRSGDLSVYWYQQSLDQGLQFLIQYYNGEERAKGNILERFSAQQFPDLHSELNLSSLELGDSALYFCASSPRQTLNEKLFFGSGTQLSVL.